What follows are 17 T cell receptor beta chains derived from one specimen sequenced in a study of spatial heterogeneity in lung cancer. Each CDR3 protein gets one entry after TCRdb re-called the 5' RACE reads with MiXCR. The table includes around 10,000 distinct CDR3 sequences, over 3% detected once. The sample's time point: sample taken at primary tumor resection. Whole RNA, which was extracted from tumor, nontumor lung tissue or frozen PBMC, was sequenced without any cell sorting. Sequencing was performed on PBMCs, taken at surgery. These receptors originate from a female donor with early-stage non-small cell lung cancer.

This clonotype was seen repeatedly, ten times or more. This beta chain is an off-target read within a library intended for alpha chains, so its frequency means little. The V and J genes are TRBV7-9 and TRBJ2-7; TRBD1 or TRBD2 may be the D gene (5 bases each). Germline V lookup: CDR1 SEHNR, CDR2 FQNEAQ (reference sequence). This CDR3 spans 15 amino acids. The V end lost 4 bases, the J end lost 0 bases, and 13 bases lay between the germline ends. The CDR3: CASSWDELNSYEQYF. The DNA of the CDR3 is TGTGCCAGCAGCTGGGACGAACTAAACTCCTACGAGCAGTACTTC.

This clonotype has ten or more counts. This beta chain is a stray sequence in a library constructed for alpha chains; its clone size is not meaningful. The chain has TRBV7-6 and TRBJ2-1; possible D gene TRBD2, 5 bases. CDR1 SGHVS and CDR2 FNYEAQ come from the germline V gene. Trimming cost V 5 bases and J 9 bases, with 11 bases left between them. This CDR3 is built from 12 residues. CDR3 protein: CASSPSGGEQFF. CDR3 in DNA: TGTGCCAGCAGCCCCTCCGGAGGTGAGCAGTTCTTC.

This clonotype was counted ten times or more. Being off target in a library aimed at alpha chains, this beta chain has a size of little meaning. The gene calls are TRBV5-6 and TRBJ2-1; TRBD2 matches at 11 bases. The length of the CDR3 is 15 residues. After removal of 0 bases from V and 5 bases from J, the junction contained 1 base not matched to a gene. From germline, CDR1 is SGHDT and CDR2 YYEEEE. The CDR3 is CASSLVGLADNEQFF. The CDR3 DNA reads TGTGCCAGCAGCTTGGTGGGACTAGCGGACAATGAGCAGTTCTTC.

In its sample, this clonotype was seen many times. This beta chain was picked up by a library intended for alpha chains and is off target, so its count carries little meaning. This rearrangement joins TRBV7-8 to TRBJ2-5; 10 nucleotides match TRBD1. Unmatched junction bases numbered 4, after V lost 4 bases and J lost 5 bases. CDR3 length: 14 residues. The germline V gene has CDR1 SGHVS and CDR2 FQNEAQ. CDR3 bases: TGTGCCAGCAGCTCATGGGGACAGGGGGAGACCCAGTACTTC. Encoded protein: CASSSWGQGETQYF.

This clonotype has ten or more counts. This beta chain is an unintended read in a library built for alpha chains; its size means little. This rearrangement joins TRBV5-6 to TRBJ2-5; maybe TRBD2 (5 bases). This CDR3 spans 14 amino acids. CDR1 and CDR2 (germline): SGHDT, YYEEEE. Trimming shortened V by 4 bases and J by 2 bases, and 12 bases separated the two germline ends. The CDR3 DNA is TGTGCCAGCAGCCCTGGACTGGTACAAGAGACCCAGTACTTC. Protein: CASSPGLVQETQYF. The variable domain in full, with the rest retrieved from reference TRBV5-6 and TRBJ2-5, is DAGVTQSPTHLIKTRGQQVTLRCSPKSGHDTVSWYQQALGQGPQFIFQYYEEEERQRGNFPDRFSGHQFPNYSSELNVNALLLGDSALYLCASSPGLVQETQYFGPGTRLLVL.

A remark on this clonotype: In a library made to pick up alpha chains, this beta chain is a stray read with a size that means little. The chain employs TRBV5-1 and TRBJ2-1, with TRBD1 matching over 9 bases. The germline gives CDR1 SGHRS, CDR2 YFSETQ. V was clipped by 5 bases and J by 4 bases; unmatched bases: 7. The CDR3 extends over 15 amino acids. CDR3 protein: CASRSGDRVYNEQFF. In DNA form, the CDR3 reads TGCGCCAGCAGGTCGGGGGACAGGGTTTACAATGAGCAGTTCTTC.

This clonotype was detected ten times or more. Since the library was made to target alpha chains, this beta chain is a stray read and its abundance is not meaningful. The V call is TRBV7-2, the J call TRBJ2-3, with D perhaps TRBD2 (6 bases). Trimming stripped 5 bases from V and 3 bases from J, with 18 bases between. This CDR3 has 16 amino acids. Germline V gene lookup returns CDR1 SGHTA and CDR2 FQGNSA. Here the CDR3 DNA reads TGTGCCAGCAGCGCCCAGCCGGGGGTCGGGACAGATACGCAGTATTTT. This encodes CASSAQPGVGTDTQYF.

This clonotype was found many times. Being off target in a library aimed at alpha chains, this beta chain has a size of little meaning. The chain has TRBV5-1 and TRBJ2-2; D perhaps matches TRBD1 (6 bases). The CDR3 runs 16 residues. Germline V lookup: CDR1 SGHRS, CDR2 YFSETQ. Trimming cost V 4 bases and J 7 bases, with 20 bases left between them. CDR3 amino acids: CASSPWDKRDLGELFF. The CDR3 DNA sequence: TGCGCCAGCAGCCCCTGGGACAAACGGGATCTCGGGGAGCTGTTTTTT.

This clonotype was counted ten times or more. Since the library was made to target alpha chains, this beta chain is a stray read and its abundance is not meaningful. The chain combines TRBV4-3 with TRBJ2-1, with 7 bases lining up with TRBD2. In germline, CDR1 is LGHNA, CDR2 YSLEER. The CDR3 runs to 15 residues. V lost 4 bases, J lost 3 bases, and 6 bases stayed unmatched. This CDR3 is CASSPLAVSYNEQFF. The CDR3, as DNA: TGCGCCAGCAGCCCCCTAGCGGTTAGCTACAATGAGCAGTTCTTC.

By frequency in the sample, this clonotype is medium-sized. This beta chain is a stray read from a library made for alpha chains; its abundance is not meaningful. Here the CDR3 DNA reads TGTGCCAGCAGTGACTTTGAGGCAGGAGAGCTGTTTTTT. Protein sequence: CASSDFEAGELFF. This rearrangement joins TRBV2 to TRBJ2-2; no clear D gene. CDR3 length: 13 residues. The ends were cut back, 3 bases at V and 11 bases at J, with 13 bases in the middle. The germline gives CDR1 SNHLY, CDR2 FYNNEI.

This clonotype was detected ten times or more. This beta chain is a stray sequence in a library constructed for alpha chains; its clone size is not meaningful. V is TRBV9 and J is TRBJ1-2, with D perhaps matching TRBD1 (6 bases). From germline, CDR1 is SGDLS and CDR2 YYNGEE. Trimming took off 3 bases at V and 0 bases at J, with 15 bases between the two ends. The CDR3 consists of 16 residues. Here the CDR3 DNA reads TGTGCCAGCAGCGGTGTCAGGACAGACACTAACTATGGCTACACCTTC. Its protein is CASSGVRTDTNYGYTF.

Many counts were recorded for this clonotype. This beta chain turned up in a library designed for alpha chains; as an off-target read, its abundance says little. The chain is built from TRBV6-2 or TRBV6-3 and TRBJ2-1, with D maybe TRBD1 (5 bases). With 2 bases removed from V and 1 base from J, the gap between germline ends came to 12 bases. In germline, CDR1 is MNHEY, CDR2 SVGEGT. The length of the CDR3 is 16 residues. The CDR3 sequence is CASSYPDSLSYNEQFF. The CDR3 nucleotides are TGTGCCAGCAGTTACCCCGACAGTCTATCCTACAATGAGCAGTTCTTC.

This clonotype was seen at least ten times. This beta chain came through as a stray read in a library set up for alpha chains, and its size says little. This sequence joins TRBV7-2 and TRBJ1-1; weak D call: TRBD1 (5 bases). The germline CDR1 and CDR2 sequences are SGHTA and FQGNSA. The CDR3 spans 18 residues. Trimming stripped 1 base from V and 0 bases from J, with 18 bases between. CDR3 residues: CASSLGTRADILNTEAFF. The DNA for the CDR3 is TGTGCCAGCAGCTTAGGGACCCGAGCGGACATCCTGAACACTGAAGCTTTCTTT.

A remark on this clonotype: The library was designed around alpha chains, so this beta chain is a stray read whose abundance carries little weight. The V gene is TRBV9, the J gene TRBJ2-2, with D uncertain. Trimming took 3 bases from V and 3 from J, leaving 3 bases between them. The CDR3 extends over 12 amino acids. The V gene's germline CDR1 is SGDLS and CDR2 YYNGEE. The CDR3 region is CASSAHTGELFF. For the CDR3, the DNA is TGTGCCAGCAGCGCGCACACCGGGGAGCTGTTTTTT.

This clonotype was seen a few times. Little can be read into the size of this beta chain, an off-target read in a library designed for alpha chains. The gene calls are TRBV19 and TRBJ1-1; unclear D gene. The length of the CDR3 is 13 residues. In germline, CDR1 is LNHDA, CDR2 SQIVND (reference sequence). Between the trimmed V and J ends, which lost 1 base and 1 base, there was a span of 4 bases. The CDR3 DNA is TGTGCCAGTAGTATAGGCGGGAACACTGAAGCTTTCTTT. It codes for CASSIGGNTEAFF. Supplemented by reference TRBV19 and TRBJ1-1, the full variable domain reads DGGITQSPKYLFRKEGQNVTLSCEQNLNHDAMYWYRQDPGQGLRLIYYSQIVNDFQKGDIAEGYSVSREKKESFPLTVTSAQKNPTAFYLCASSIGGNTEAFFGQGTRLTVV.

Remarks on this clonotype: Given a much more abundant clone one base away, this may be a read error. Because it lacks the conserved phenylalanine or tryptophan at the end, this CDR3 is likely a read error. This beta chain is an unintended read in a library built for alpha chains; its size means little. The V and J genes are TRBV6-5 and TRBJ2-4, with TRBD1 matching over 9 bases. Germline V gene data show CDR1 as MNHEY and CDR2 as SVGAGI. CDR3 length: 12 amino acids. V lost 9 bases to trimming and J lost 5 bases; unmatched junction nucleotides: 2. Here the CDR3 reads CASRTGENIQYS. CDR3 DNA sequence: TGTGCCAGTCGGACAGGGGAAAACATTCAGTACTCC.

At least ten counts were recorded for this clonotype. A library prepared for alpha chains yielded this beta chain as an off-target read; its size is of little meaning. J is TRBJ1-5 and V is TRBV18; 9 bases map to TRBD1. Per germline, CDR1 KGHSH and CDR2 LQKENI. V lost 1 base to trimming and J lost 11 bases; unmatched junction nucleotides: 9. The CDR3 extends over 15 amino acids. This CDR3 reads CASSPQGTGLSSQHF. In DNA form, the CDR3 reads TGTGCCAGCTCACCACAAGGGACAGGGCTTTCTTCCCAGCATTTT.